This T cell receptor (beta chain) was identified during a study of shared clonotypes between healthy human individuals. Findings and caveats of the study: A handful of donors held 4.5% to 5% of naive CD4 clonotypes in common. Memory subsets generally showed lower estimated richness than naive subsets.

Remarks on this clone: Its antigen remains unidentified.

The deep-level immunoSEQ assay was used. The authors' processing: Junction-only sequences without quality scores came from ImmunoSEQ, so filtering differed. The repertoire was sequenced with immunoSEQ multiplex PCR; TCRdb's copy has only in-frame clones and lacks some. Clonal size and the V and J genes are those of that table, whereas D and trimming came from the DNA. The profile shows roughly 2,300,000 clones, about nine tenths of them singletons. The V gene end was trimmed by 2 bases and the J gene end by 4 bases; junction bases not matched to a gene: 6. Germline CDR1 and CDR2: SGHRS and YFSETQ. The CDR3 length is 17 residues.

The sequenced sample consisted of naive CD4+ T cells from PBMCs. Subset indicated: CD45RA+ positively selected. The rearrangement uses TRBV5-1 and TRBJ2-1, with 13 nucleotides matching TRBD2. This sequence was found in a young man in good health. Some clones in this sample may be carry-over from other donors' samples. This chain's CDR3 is CASSLLGTSGTYNEQFF. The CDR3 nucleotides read TGCGCCAGCAGCTTACTAGGGACTAGCGGGACTTACAATGAGCAGTTCTTC.